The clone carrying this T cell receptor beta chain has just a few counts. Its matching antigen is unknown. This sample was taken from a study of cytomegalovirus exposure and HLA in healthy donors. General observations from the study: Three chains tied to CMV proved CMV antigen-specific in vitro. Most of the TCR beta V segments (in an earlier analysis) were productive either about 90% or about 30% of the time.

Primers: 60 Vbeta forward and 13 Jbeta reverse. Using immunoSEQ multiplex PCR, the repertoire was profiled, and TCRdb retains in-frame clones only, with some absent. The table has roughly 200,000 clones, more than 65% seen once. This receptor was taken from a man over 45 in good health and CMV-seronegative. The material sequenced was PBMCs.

The CDR3 nucleotides read TGTGCCAGCAGCTTAGGAGGACTAACCTACGAGCAGTACTTC. Protein product: CASSLGGLTYEQYF. The chain joins TRBV7-9 to TRBJ2-7; D possibly corresponds to TRBD2 (6 bases). V lost 1 base to trimming and J lost 2 bases, with 9 bases between them. This CDR3 contains 14 residues. CDR1 SEHNR and CDR2 FQNEAQ come from the germline V gene (reference sequence).